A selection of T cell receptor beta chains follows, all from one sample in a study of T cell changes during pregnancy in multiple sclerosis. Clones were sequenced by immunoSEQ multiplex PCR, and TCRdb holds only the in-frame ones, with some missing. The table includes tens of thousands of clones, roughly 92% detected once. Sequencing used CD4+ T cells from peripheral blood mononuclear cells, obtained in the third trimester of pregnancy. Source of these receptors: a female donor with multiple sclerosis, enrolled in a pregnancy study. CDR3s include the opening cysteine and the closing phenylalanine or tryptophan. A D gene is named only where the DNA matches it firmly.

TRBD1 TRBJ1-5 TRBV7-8 CASRSGTGPPGGQPQHF TGTGCCAGCAGGTCCGGGACAGGGCCCCCGGGCGGTCAGCCCCAGCATTTT
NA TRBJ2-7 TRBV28 CASGPQGGYEQYF TGTGCCAGCGGACCCCAGGGGGGATACGAGCAGTACTTC
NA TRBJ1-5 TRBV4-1 CASSQDGGGNQPQHF TGCGCCAGCAGCCAAGATGGAGGAGGGAATCAGCCCCAGCATTTT
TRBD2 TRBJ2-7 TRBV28 CASEPGTSNYEQYF TGTGCCAGCGAACCCGGGACTAGCAACTACGAGCAGTACTTC
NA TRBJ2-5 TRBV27 CASSFDRWETQYF TGTGCCAGCAGTTTCGACAGATGGGAGACCCAGTACTTC
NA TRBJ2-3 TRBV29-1 CSVGTILLTDTQYF TGCAGCGTTGGGACTATCCTGCTCACAGATACGCAGTATTTT
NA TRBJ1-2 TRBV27 CASSLFPGTLYGYTF TGTGCCAGCAGTTTATTTCCAGGCACCCTCTATGGCTACACCTTC
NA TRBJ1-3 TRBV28 CASSPMRLSGNTIYF TGTGCCAGCAGTCCTATGAGACTCTCTGGAAACACCATATATTTT
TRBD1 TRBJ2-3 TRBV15 CATSRDPGTDRDTQYF TGTGCCACCAGCAGAGATCCCGGGACAGATAGGGATACGCAGTATTTT
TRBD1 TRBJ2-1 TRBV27 CASSYRGLDEQFF TGTGCCAGCAGTTACAGGGGGCTCGATGAGCAGTTCTTC